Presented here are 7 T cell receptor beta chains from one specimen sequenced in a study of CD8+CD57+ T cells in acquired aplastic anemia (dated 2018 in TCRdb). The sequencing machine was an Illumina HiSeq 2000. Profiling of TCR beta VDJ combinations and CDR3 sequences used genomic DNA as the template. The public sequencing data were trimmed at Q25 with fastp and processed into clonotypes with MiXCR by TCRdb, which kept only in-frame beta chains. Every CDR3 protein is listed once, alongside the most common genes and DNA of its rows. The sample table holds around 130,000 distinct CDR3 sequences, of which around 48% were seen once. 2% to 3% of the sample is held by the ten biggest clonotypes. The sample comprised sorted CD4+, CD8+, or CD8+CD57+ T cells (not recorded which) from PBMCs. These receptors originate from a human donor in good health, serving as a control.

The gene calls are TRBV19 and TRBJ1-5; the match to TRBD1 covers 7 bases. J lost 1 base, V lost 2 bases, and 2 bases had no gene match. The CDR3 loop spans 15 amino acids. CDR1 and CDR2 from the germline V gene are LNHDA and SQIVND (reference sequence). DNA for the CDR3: TGTGCCAGTAGTATACGGGGACAGAGCAATCAGCCCCAGCATTTT. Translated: CASSIRGQSNQPQHF.

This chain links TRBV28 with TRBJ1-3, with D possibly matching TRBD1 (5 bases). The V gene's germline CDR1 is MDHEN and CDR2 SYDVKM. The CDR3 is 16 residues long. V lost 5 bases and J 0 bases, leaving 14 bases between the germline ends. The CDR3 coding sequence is TGTGCCAGCAGTACTAAACAGGTTATCTCTGGAAACACCATATATTTT. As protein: CASSTKQVISGNTIYF.

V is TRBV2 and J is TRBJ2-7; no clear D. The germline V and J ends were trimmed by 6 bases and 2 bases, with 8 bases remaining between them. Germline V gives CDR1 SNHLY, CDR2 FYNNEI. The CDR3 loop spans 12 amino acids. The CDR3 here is CASRQSTYEQYV. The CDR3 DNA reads TGTGCCAGCAGACAATCGACCTACGAGCAGTACGTC.

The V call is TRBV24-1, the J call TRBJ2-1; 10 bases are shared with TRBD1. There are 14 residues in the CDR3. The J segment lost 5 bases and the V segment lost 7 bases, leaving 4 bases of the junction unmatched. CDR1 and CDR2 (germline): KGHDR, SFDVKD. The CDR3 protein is CATSGTGDNNEQFF. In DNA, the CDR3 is TGTGCCACCAGCGGGACAGGGGACAACAATGAGCAGTTCTTC.

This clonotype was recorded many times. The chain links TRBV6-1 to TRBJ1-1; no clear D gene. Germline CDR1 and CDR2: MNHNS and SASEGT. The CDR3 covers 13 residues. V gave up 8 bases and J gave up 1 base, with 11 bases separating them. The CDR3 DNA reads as TGTGCCAGCGGATGGGGTTGGAACACTGAAGCTTTCTTT. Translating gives CASGWGWNTEAFF.

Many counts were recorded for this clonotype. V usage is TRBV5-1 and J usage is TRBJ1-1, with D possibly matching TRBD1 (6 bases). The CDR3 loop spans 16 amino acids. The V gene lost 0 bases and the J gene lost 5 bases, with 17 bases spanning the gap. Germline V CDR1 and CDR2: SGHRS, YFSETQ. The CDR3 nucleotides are TGCGCCAGCAGCTTGGGGGATACAGGGTATGGTACTGAAGCTTTCTTT. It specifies CASSLGDTGYGTEAFF.

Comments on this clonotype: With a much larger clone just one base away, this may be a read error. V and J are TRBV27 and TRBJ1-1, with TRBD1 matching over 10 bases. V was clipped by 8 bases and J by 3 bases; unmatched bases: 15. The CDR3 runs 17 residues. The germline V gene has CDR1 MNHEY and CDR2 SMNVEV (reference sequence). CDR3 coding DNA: TGTGCCAGCGGACGGGACAGGGGTTCCCCGGGGTACACTGAAGCTTTCTTT. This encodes CASGRDRGSPGYTEAFF.